This TCR beta chain comes out of a study of T cell responses to AZD1222 COVID-19 vaccine. Study background: It was second doses at about 4 or about 12 weeks that were pooled. Study findings and constraints: The sample set comprised mostly white British donors with more females, and clonal diversity was possibly underestimated.

CDR1 and CDR2 from the germline V gene are WSHSY and SAAADI. The V gene end was trimmed by 4 bases and the J gene end by 9 bases; junction bases not matched to a gene: 15. The CDR3 is 17 residues long. Details on this clone: Its specificity is not known.

TCRdb's copy holds only in-frame clones and misses some; the assay was immunoSEQ multiplex PCR. The sample holds 150,000 to 200,000 clones, 85% to 90% seen once. This chain joins TRBV10-2 and TRBJ2-1; 10 positions match TRBD2. Sequenced material: peripheral blood, taken on day 0 of AZD1222 vaccination. The receptor's source is an adult in good health. CDR3 in amino acids: CASSADSGRSPLGEQFF. For the CDR3, the DNA is TGCGCCAGCAGTGCAGATAGCGGGAGGTCCCCCCTGGGTGAGCAGTTCTTC.